These 22 T cell receptor beta chains were sequenced from one sample in a study of T-cell reconstitution after alpha-beta-depleted transplantation in children listed by TCRdb under 2016. The library was obtained by PCR. The instrument was an Illumina HiSeq 2500. TCR library preparation used molecular barcoding, with unique molecular identifiers applied to normalize quantification of the TCRbeta repertoire. Using fastp at Q25 and MiXCR, TCRdb reprocessed the public reads and kept productive beta chains. Each record represents a unique CDR3 protein, reported with the most common genes and DNA among its rows. Recorded for this sample are hundreds of thousands of distinct CDR3 sequences; approximately 15% of them occurred a single time. The ten most abundant clones make up 1.1% of the sample. The sequences come from PBMCs from the stem cell graft donor, collected from the stem cell graft. All receptors come from a human donor who donated a stem cell graft to a child with acute myeloid leukemia.

The table lists this clonotype with a count of one. This chain links TRBV12-5 with TRBJ1-4, with D maybe TRBD1 (5 bases). The V gene's germline CDR1 is LGHNT and CDR2 FRNRAP. V gave up 7 bases and J gave up 4 bases, with 16 bases separating them. The CDR3 is 15 residues long. The CDR3 DNA reads as TGTGCTAGTGCCGTGGGGGGAATCCATAATGAAAAACTGTTTTTT. It is translated as CASAVGGIHNEKLFF.

This clonotype has ten or more counts. The chain carries TRBV29-1 and TRBJ2-2, with 7 bases aligning to TRBD1. V lost 2 bases to trimming and J lost 1 base; unmatched junction nucleotides: 1. CDR3 length equals 14 residues. Germline V CDR1 and CDR2: SQVTM, ANQGSEA. CDR3 loop: CSVEWDRNTGELFF. Here the CDR3 DNA reads TGCAGCGTTGAATGGGACAGGAACACCGGGGAGCTGTTTTTT.

In this sample, this clonotype turned up many times. The V and J genes are TRBV12-3 or TRBV12-4 and TRBJ1-1; D unresolved. The CDR3 sequence is 13 residues long. V lost 7 bases and J 4 bases, leaving 13 bases between the germline ends. The CDR3 nucleotides are TGTGCCAGCACCCTAGACCACGGCACTGAAGCTTTCTTT. Encoded protein: CASTLDHGTEAFF.

In DNA, the CDR3 is TGTGCCAGCACCCCAACACCGATGGGACAGATGCTCAACTTGAACACTGAAGCTTTCTTT. Amino acids: CASTPTPMGQMLNLNTEAFF. V is TRBV25-1 and J is TRBJ1-1; TRBD1 matches at 7 bases. CDR3 size: 20 residues. The V segment lost 7 bases and the J segment 0 bases; nucleotides outside the gene matches: 23. Germline V gene lookup returns CDR1 MGHDK and CDR2 SYGVNS.

In its sample, this clonotype was seen a few times. The J gene is TRBJ2-4, the V gene TRBV3-1, with 8 bases identical to TRBD2. This CDR3 spans 16 amino acids. Losses at the gene ends were 6 bases for V and 3 bases for J; bases not matched to a gene: 10. The germline V gene encodes CDR1 LGHDT and CDR2 YNNKEL (reference sequence). The CDR3 coding sequence is TGTGCCAGCAGTCGTCGGGGGGGATCGAGCAAAAACATTCAGTACTTC. Amino acids: CASSRRGGSSKNIQYF.

The CDR3 loop is CASSFQTGPLDGYTF. The CDR3, as DNA: TGTGCCAGCAGCTTTCAAACAGGGCCTCTTGATGGCTACACCTTC. This chain joins TRBV5-5 and TRBJ1-2, with D possibly TRBD1 on 6 matching bases. Germline values: CDR1 SGHKS, CDR2 YYEKEE (reference sequence). Between the trimmed V and J ends, which lost 2 bases and 6 bases, there was a span of 17 bases. CDR3 length equals 15 residues.

The rearrangement joins TRBV12-3 or TRBV12-4 to TRBJ2-3, with 8 bases matching TRBD1. Trimming cost V 0 bases and J 1 base; bases outside gene matches: 0. The CDR3 is made up of 15 amino acids. DNA for the CDR3: TGTGCCAGCAGTTTAGCGGACAGGGGCACAGATACGCAGTATTTT. Its protein product is CASSLADRGTDTQYF.

This clonotype came up many times. The rearrangement links TRBV20-1 to TRBJ1-4; D gene ambiguous. The CDR3 length is 14 residues. V lost 4 bases and J 5 bases, leaving 14 bases between the germline ends. CDR1 DFQATT and CDR2 SNEGSKA come from the germline V gene (reference sequence). Here the CDR3 reads CSATFGVGNEKLFF. For the CDR3, the DNA is TGCAGTGCTACTTTCGGGGTCGGGAATGAAAAACTGTTTTTT.

The chain couples TRBV20-1 to TRBJ1-1; D uncertain. V was cut by 0 bases and J by 5 bases, with 10 bases left in between. The CDR3 spans 13 residues. Per germline, CDR1 DFQATT and CDR2 SNEGSKA (reference sequence). Here the CDR3 reads CSAREGSQTEAFF. The CDR3 nucleotides read TGCAGTGCTAGAGAGGGATCGCAAACTGAAGCTTTCTTT.

CDR3 sequence: CASSSMGQGYNEQFF. Written as DNA, the CDR3 is TGTGCCAGCAGCTCTATGGGACAGGGATACAATGAGCAGTTCTTC. The gene calls are TRBV11-3 and TRBJ2-1; TRBD1 aligns across 9 bases. V shed 4 bases and J 4 bases; nucleotides not matched to a gene: 5. The CDR3 loop spans 15 amino acids. The V gene's germline CDR1 is SGHNT and CDR2 YENEEA.

The chain has TRBV5-6 and TRBJ1-1; D perhaps matches TRBD1 (5 bases). The CDR3 covers 15 residues. Trimming shortened V by 3 bases and J by 0 bases, and 12 bases separated the two germline ends. Germline V gives CDR1 SGHDT, CDR2 YYEEEE. DNA of the CDR3: TGTGCCAGCAGCTCTGGAGGGGTTGTGAACACTGAAGCTTTCTTT. Its protein is CASSSGGVVNTEAFF.

This clonotype showed up many times. CDR3 protein: CARAQWGTDTQYF. The CDR3 coding sequence is TGTGCCAGGGCCCAATGGGGCACAGATACGCAGTATTTT. The V gene is TRBV30, the J gene TRBJ2-3; D gene unclear. The V end lost 8 bases, the J end lost 1 base, and 13 bases lay between the germline ends. This CDR3 comprises 13 residues. Germline V gene data show CDR1 as GTSNPN and CDR2 as SVGIG (reference sequence). The full variable domain, in which reference TRBV30 and TRBJ2-3 provide the parts outside the CDR3, is SQTIHQWPATLVQPVGSPLSLECTVEGTSNPNLYWYRQAAGRGLQLLFYSVGIGQISSEVPQNLSASRPQDRQFILSSKKLLLSDSGFYLCARAQWGTDTQYFGPGTRLTVL.

The rearrangement links TRBV5-1 to TRBJ2-1; tentatively, D is TRBD1 or TRBD2 (5 bases each). Per the germline V gene, CDR1 is SGHRS and CDR2 is YFSETQ. The ends were cut back, 0 bases at V and 1 base at J, with 14 bases in the middle. The CDR3 has 17 residues. CDR3 DNA sequence: TGCGCCAGCAGCTTGGGGATGATGGGGGTATCCTACAATGAGCAGTTCTTC. Translated, it gives CASSLGMMGVSYNEQFF. The full variable domain, in which reference TRBV5-1 and TRBJ2-1 provide the parts outside the CDR3, is KAGVTQTPRYLIKTRGQQVTLSCSPISGHRSVSWYQQTPGQGLQFLFEYFSETQRNKGNFPGRFSGRQFSNSRSEMNVSTLELGDSALYLCASSLGMMGVSYNEQFFGPGTRLTVL.

The J gene is TRBJ1-5, the V gene TRBV7-8; D is perhaps TRBD1 (5 bases). The V and J ends lost 3 bases and 9 bases respectively, with 24 bases between them. The germline gives CDR1 SGHVS, CDR2 FQNEAQ. CDR3 length: 17 residues. This CDR3 is CASSFELMGEVARPQHF. CDR3 bases: TGTGCCAGCAGCTTTGAGTTAATGGGGGAAGTTGCTAGGCCCCAGCATTTT.

This clonotype appeared many times. The genes are TRBV7-2 and TRBJ1-1; D is possibly TRBD1 (6 bases). The CDR3 has 16 amino acids. V was pared by 4 bases and J by 0 bases, with 15 bases between. In germline, CDR1 is SGHTA, CDR2 FQGNSA. In DNA, the CDR3 is TGTGCCAGCAGCTCCTGGACTGGGGACATGAACACTGAAGCTTTCTTT. This translates into CASSSWTGDMNTEAFF.

The table lists this clonotype with a few counts. The chain uses TRBV12-3 or TRBV12-4 and TRBJ2-3; D remains unclear. This CDR3 has 14 amino acids. Trimming left V 3 bases short and J 2 bases short, with 9 bases between. CDR3 in amino acids: CASSFMGYTDTQYF. The DNA for the CDR3 is TGTGCCAGCAGTTTCATGGGTTACACAGATACGCAGTATTTT.

The CDR3 loop is CASIIPESNTDTQYF. The CDR3, as DNA: TGTGCCAGCATCATCCCCGAGAGCAACACAGATACGCAGTATTTT. The rearrangement joins TRBV6-1 to TRBJ2-3, with D hard to call. V shed 7 bases and J shed 2 bases, with 16 bases lying between them. The CDR3 runs 15 residues. Per germline, CDR1 MNHNS and CDR2 SASEGT.

Only a few counts were recorded for this clonotype. The chain uses TRBV20-1 and TRBJ2-3; 9 positions agree with TRBD2. The CDR3 extends over 18 amino acids. V lost 0 bases and J lost 3; bases outside the gene matches: 13. Germline CDR1 and CDR2: DFQATT and SNEGSKA (reference sequence). CDR3 bases: TGCAGTGCTAGAGATTCAGCGGGGGGCCTAATTTTAACAGATACGCAGTATTTT. It is translated as CSARDSAGGLILTDTQYF.

The gene calls are TRBV7-2 and TRBJ1-4, with TRBD1 identical over 9 bases. Germline assignment: CDR1 SGHTA and CDR2 FQGNSA. J gave up 7 bases and V 5 bases, and 8 bases lay outside the gene matches. The CDR3 totals 15 residues. The DNA of the CDR3 is TGTGCCAGCAGCCCACAGGACAGGGGAGGTGAAAAACTGTTTTTT. It specifies CASSPQDRGGEKLFF.

This clonotype was seen a single time. One junction end disagrees with the germline gene, perhaps due to a read error. The chain is built from TRBV24-1 and TRBJ1-1; 7 nucleotides align to TRBD1. Germline V gene sequence: CDR1 KGHDR, CDR2 SFDVKD. CDR3 length: 12 amino acids. The CDR3 sequence is CATTGDSNEASF. The CDR3 nucleotides are TGTGCCACCACCGGGGACAGCAATGAAGCTTCCTTT.

There are many counts of this clonotype. The DNA for the CDR3 is TGTGCCAGCAGCTTAGCGCCCGGGGAGCGTGGCTACACCTTC. This sequence encodes CASSLAPGERGYTF. The chain links TRBV7-2 to TRBJ1-2; D remains ambiguous. Germline CDR1 SGHTA, CDR2 FQGNSA. This CDR3 spans 14 amino acids. Trimming took 0 bases from V and 7 from J, leaving 12 bases between them. The variable domain in full, with the rest retrieved from reference TRBV7-2 and TRBJ1-2, is GAGVSQSPSNKVTEKGKDVELRCDPISGHTALYWYRQSLGQGLEFLIYFQGNSAPDKSGLPSDRFSAERTGGSVSTLTIQRTQQEDSAVYLCASSLAPGERGYTFGSGTRLTVV.

Note on this clonotype: A much larger clone lies one base from this, so it may be a read error. The limits of the CDR3 on the DNA are not certain, so only TCRdb's listed CDR3 is given. The genes are TRBV20-1 and TRBJ2-7; the table's D call of TRBD2 was not tested on the DNA. Including both end residues, the CDR3 is 15 amino acids long. CDR1 is DFQATT, CDR2 SNEGSKA, per germline (reference sequence). CDR3 amino acids: CSARNWAGGSYEQDV.